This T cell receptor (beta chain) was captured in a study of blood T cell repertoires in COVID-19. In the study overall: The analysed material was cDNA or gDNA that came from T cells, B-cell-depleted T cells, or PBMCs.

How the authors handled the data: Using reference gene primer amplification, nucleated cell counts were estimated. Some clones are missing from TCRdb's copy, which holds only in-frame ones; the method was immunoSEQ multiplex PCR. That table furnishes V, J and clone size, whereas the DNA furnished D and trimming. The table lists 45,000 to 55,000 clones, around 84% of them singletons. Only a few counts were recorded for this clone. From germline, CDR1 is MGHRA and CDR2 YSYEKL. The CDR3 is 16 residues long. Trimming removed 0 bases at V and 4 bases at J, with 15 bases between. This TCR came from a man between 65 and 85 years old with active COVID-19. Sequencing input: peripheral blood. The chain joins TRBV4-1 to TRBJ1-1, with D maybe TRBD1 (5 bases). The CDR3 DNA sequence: TGCGCCAGCAGCCAAGATGGCAACGGGAGGGGCACTGAAGCTTTCTTT. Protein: CASSQDGNGRGTEAFF.